This T cell receptor (beta chain) was sequenced in a study of regulatory T cells in long-lasting Graves disease. The CDR3 has 13 amino acids. Germline-derived CDR1 and CDR2 are MNHNY and SVGAGI (reference sequence). Trimming cost V 0 bases and J 12 bases, with 12 bases left between them. Study-level points and caveats: Not thyroid tissue but only peripheral blood was studied.

iRepertoire HTBI primers and Arm-PCR of CDR3 regions built TCR beta libraries. From the multiplex PCR reads, TCRdb called clonotypes with MiXCR, one entry per CDR3 protein. The table shows about 460,000 distinct CDR3 sequences, with roughly 23% occurring only once. Sample time point: persistent/refractory GD, antithyroid drugs over 5 years with positive TRAb. The authors made the TCR library using RNA they extracted from PBMCs. Turning to this clonotype: What it binds is not known.

The TCR originated in a female donor with Graves disease. Sample: peripheral blood mononuclear cells (PBMCs), taken when the disease was refractory, from a patient treated with antithyroid drugs. V gene TRBV6-6 combines with J gene TRBJ2-1; D remains ambiguous. The CDR3 DNA sequence: TGTGCCAGCAGTTACTCGGGCCTAGTGGGGCAGTTCTTC. It yields the protein CASSYSGLVGQFF.